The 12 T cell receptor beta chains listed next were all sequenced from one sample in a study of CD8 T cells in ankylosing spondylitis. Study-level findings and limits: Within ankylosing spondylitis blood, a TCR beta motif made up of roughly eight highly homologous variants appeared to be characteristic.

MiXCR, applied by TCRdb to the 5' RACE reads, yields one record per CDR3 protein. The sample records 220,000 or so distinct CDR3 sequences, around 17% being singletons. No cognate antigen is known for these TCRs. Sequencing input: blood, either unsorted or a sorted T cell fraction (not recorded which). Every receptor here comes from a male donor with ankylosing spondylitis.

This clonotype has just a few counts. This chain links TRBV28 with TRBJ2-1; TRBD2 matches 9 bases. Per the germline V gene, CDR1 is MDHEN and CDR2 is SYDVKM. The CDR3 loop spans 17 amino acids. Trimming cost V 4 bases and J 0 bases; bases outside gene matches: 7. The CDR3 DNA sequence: TGTGCCAGCAGTTCACGTCAGACTAGCGGCTCCTACAATGAGCAGTTCTTC. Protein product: CASSSRQTSGSYNEQFF. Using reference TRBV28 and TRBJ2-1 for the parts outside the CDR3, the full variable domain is DVKVTQSSRYLVKRTGEKVFLECVQDMDHENMFWYRQDPGLGLRLIYFSYDVKMKEKGDIPEGYSVSREKKERFSLILESASTNQTSMYLCASSSRQTSGSYNEQFFGPGTRLTVL.

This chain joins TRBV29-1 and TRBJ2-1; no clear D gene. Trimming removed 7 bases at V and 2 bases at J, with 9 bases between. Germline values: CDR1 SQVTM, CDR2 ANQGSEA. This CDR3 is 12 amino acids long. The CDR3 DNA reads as TGCAGCGCCGAAGGGACCTACAATGAGCAGTTCTTC. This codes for CSAEGTYNEQFF.

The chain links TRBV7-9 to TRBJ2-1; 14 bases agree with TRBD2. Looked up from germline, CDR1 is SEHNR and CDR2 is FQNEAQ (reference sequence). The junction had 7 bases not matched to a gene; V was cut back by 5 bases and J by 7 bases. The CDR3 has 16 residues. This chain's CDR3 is CASSQRTSGGLNEQFF. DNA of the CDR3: TGTGCCAGCAGCCAGCGGACTAGCGGGGGGTTGAATGAGCAGTTCTTC.

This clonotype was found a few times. CDR3: CASSSTGYAGELFF. DNA of the CDR3: TGTGCCAGCAGCTCTACAGGGTACGCCGGGGAGCTGTTTTTT. The V gene is TRBV5-6, the J gene TRBJ2-2; tentatively, D is TRBD1 (6 bases). Germline-derived CDR1 and CDR2 are SGHDT and YYEEEE. Trimming removed 3 bases at V and 6 bases at J, with 12 bases between. The CDR3 sequence is 14 residues long. Complete variable domain (other parts from reference TRBV5-6 and TRBJ2-2): DAGVTQSPTHLIKTRGQQVTLRCSPKSGHDTVSWYQQALGQGPQFIFQYYEEEERQRGNFPDRFSGHQFPNYSSELNVNALLLGDSALYLCASSSTGYAGELFFGEGSRLTVL.

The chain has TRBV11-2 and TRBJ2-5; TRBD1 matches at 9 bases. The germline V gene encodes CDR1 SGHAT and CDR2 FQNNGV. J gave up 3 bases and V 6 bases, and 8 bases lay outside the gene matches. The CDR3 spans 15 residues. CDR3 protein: CASRRTGATKETQYF. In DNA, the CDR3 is TGTGCCAGCAGACGGACAGGGGCTACTAAAGAGACCCAGTACTTC. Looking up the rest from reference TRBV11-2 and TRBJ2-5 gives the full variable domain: EAGVAQSPRYKIIEKRQSVAFWCNPISGHATLYWYQQILGQGPKLLIQFQNNGVVDDSQLPKDRFSAERLKGVDSTLKIQPAKLEDSAVYLCASRRTGATKETQYFGPGTRLLVL.

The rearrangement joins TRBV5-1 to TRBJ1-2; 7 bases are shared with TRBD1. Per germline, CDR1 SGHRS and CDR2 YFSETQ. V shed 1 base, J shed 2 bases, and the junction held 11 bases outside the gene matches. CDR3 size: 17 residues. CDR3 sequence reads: CASSLRGGQTPNYGYTF. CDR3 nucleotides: TGCGCCAGCAGCTTGCGGGGGGGACAGACACCAAACTATGGCTACACCTTC. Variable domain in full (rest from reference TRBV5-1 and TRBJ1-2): KAGVTQTPRYLIKTRGQQVTLSCSPISGHRSVSWYQQTPGQGLQFLFEYFSETQRNKGNFPGRFSGRQFSNSRSEMNVSTLELGDSALYLCASSLRGGQTPNYGYTFGSGTRLTVV.

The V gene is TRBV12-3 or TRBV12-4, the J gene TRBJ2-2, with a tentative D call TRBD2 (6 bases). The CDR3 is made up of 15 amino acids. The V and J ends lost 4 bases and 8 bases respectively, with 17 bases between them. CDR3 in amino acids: CASSWWGSGEGELFF. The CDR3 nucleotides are TGTGCCAGCAGTTGGTGGGGTAGCGGAGAAGGGGAGCTGTTTTTT.

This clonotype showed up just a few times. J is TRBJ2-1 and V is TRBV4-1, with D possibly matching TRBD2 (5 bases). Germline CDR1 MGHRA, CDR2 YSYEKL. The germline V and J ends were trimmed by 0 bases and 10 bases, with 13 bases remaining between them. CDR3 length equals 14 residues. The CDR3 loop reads CASSQDGLGGEQFF. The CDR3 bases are TGCGCCAGCAGCCAAGATGGTCTAGGAGGCGAGCAGTTCTTC.

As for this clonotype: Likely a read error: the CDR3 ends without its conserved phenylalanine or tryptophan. The CDR3 reads CASSRTSGRALGEQFL. CDR3 DNA: TGTGCCAGCAGTCGGACTAGCGGGAGGGCCCTGGGGGAGCAGTTCCTC. J is TRBJ2-1 and V is TRBV3-1; 15 bases map to TRBD2. The CDR3 spans 16 residues. From germline, CDR1 is LGHDT and CDR2 YNNKEL (reference sequence). V lost 6 bases to trimming and J lost 10 bases; unmatched junction nucleotides: 10.

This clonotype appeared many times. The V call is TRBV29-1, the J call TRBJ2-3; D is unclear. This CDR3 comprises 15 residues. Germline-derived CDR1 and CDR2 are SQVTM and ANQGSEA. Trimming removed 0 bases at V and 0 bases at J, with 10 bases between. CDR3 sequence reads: CSVEDARTSTDTQYF. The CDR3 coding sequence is TGCAGCGTTGAAGATGCGCGAACTAGCACAGATACGCAGTATTTT.

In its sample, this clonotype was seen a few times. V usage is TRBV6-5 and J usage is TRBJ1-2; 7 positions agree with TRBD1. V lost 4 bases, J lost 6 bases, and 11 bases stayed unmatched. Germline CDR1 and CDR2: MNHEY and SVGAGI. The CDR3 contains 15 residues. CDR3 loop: CASSSLPGTEDGYTF. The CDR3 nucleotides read TGTGCCAGCAGTTCCCTACCCGGGACAGAAGATGGCTACACCTTC.

The CDR3 protein is CASSKGRLAGANRFYEQYF. CDR3 in DNA: TGTGCCAGCAGCAAGGGGAGGCTAGCGGGGGCAAATAGGTTCTACGAGCAGTACTTC. The chain uses TRBV21-1 and TRBJ2-7; TRBD2, the table's D call, lacks a check against the DNA. TRBV21-1 is given as a pseudogene. The CDR3 has 19 residues.